Listed here are 20 T cell receptor beta chains from one sample, sequenced in a study of beta chain features in type 1 diabetes. General study results and limits: Moderate yet significant TCRB CDR3 shortening was seen in Type 1 diabetes patients in all four CD4+ subsets.

Their antigens remain unidentified. The whole isolated RNA underwent reverse transcription, so sequencing captured expressed TCRB transcripts. Measured with immunoSEQ multiplex PCR; TCRdb has only the in-frame clones, and not every one. The sample has under 850,000 clones, 13% seen once; the top ten hold less than 0.025%. Sequences were obtained from naive CD4+ T cells from blood. Source of these receptors: a man between 18 and 29 years old with type 1 diabetes.

The chain is built from TRBV9 and TRBJ2-3; maybe TRBD1 (7 bases). The germline V gene encodes CDR1 SGDLS and CDR2 YYNGEE. V was clipped by 2 bases and J by 5 bases, with 15 bases between them. This CDR3 contains 15 residues. The CDR3 DNA is TGTGCCAGCAGCGTCAGGGGGGCGCGTGTAGATACGCAGTATTTT. Translation gives CASSVRGARVDTQYF.

The chain combines TRBV30 with TRBJ1-2; the match to TRBD1 covers 7 bases. Trimming removed 1 base from V and 5 bases from J; junction bases left unmatched: 4. The CDR3 spans 13 residues. The germline gives CDR1 GTSNPN, CDR2 SVGIG (reference sequence). CDR3 in amino acids: CAWSGTGVYGYTF. CDR3 coding DNA: TGTGCCTGGAGTGGAACAGGGGTTTATGGCTACACCTTC.

CDR3: CAWSRDLTNSGANVLTF. In DNA, the CDR3 is TGTGCCTGGAGTAGGGACCTTACCAACTCTGGGGCCAACGTCCTGACTTTC. The chain joins TRBV30 to TRBJ2-6, with D possibly called TRBD1 or TRBD2 (5 bases each). CDR1 is GTSNPN, CDR2 SVGIG, per germline (reference sequence). Trimming stripped 2 bases from V and 0 bases from J, with 14 bases between. The CDR3 has 17 residues.

The chain couples TRBV5-4 to TRBJ2-6, with unresolved D. The V and J ends lost 4 bases and 1 base respectively, with 15 bases between them. Germline V gene sequence: CDR1 SGHNT, CDR2 YYREEE (reference sequence). The CDR3 totals 17 residues. CDR3 sequence (DNA): TGTGCCAGCAGCGGACCGGGCCAACCTTCTGGGGCCAACGTCCTGACTTTC. This translates into CASSGPGQPSGANVLTF.

This clone was seen only a few times. The rearrangement links TRBV2 to TRBJ2-3; 7 bases agree with TRBD2. The CDR3 is 17 residues long. V shed 6 bases and J 0 bases; nucleotides not matched to a gene: 12. Per germline, CDR1 SNHLY and CDR2 FYNNEI. The CDR3 protein is CASRLRQLARSTDTQYF. CDR3 nucleotide sequence: TGTGCCAGCAGGCTACGGCAACTAGCGCGAAGCACAGATACGCAGTATTTT.

Of note for this clone: Other DNA sequences in the sample encode the same CDR3. This rearrangement joins TRBV18 to TRBJ2-5; 9 bases align to TRBD1. The CDR3 totals 14 residues. V trimming: 2 bases; J trimming: 4 bases; junction bases outside the gene matches: 2. Germline V gene sequence: CDR1 KGHSH, CDR2 LQKENI. The CDR3 loop reads CASSPGTGRETQYF. Here the CDR3 DNA reads TGTGCCAGCTCACCAGGGACAGGGCGAGAGACCCAGTACTTC.

The chain links TRBV6-5 to TRBJ2-7, with 9 bases that match TRBD1. The V gene end was trimmed by 6 bases and the J gene end by 4 bases; junction bases not matched to a gene: 7. Germline CDR1 MNHEY, CDR2 SVGAGI. This CDR3 spans 14 amino acids. CDR3 sequence reads: CASRSGTGRYEQYF. The CDR3 nucleotides read TGTGCCAGCAGGTCCGGGACAGGGAGGTACGAGCAGTACTTC.

With respect to this clone: Additional DNA sequences in this sample encode the identical CDR3. This chain uses TRBV9 with TRBJ2-6; possibly TRBD1 or TRBD2 for D (5 bases each). Germline V gene data show CDR1 as SGDLS and CDR2 as YYNGEE. The CDR3 contains 15 residues. Trimming left V 2 bases short and J 1 base short, with 7 bases between. The CDR3 sequence: CASSVRGSGANVLTF. In DNA form, the CDR3 reads TGTGCCAGCAGCGTGAGGGGATCTGGGGCCAACGTCCTGACTTTC.

This clone was observed a handful of times. The chain combines TRBV11-2 with TRBJ2-1; D unresolved. CDR3 size: 10 residues. Germline CDR1 SGHAT, CDR2 FQNNGV. Between the trimmed V and J ends, which lost 5 bases and 10 bases, there was a span of 6 bases. This CDR3 reads CASSGEEQFF. DNA of the CDR3: TGTGCCAGCAGCGGGGAAGAGCAGTTCTTC.

This chain uses TRBV13 with TRBJ2-5; 8 bases are shared with TRBD1. V trimming: 5 bases; J trimming: 0 bases; junction bases outside the gene matches: 14. Germline loops: CDR1 PRHDT, CDR2 FYEKMQ (reference sequence). CDR3 length: 18 residues. The CDR3 sequence: CASSPYEIRGRHQETQYF. CDR3 DNA sequence: TGTGCCAGCAGCCCCTACGAGATCAGGGGGCGGCACCAAGAGACCCAGTACTTC.

This rearrangement joins TRBV7-9 to TRBJ1-6; D unclear. Germline V CDR1 and CDR2: SEHNR, FQNEAQ (reference sequence). V lost 0 bases and J lost 5, with 5 bases in between. This CDR3 has 14 amino acids. This CDR3 reads CASSLAQNNSPLHF. CDR3 DNA: TGTGCCAGCAGCTTAGCCCAGAATAATTCACCCCTCCACTTT.

This clone was counted a few times. The chain employs TRBV2 and TRBJ1-2, with D perhaps TRBD1 (5 bases). The germline V and J ends were trimmed by 6 bases and 7 bases, with 15 bases remaining between them. CDR3 length: 13 amino acids. The germline CDR1 and CDR2 sequences are SNHLY and FYNNEI. CDR3 nucleotides: TGTGCCAGCAGGGGGGGATTAACTGGTGGCTACACCTTC. This translates into CASRGGLTGGYTF.

Worth noting for this clone: This specimen includes other DNA sequences encoding the same CDR3. V and J are TRBV30 and TRBJ1-1; D unresolved. Per germline, CDR1 GTSNPN and CDR2 SVGIG (reference sequence). This CDR3 region has 13 residues. Trimming left V 2 bases short and J 1 base short, with 8 bases between. DNA of the CDR3: TGTGCCTGGAGTAAAGGCTGGAACACTGAAGCTTTCTTT. Translating gives CAWSKGWNTEAFF.

Remarks on this clone: Other nucleotide sequences in the sample specify the same CDR3. The J gene is TRBJ2-7, the V gene TRBV5-1; D is unresolved. CDR3 size: 15 residues. Trimming took 0 bases from V and 0 from J, leaving 10 bases between them. Germline values: CDR1 SGHRS, CDR2 YFSETQ. The CDR3 loop is CASSLEGLSSYEQYF. The CDR3 nucleotides read TGCGCCAGCAGCTTGGAGGGTTTAAGCTCCTACGAGCAGTACTTC.

The sample holds a few counts of this clone. This chain links TRBV7-2 with TRBJ1-5; D gene uncertain. The V gene lost 2 bases and the J gene lost 5 bases, with 13 bases spanning the gap. Germline V gene data show CDR1 as SGHTA and CDR2 as FQGNSA. This CDR3 is built from 15 residues. The CDR3: CASSLSGQGYQPQHF. The CDR3 DNA is TGTGCCAGCAGCTTAAGTGGCCAAGGTTATCAGCCCCAGCATTTT.

The chain links TRBV11-1 to TRBJ2-1; 12 nucleotides line up with TRBD2. The junction had 7 bases not matched to a gene; V was cut back by 5 bases and J by 8 bases. The CDR3 contains 15 residues. CDR1 is SGHAT, CDR2 FQDESV, per germline (reference sequence). CDR3 sequence (DNA): TGTGCCAGCAGCCCTAGCGGGGGGGCCCATGATGAGCAGTTCTTC. Translation gives CASSPSGGAHDEQFF.

This chain joins TRBV6-5 and TRBJ2-6; D uncertain. This CDR3 is built from 14 residues. Germline values: CDR1 MNHEY, CDR2 SVGAGI. Between the trimmed V and J ends, which lost 6 bases and 2 bases, there was a span of 8 bases. The CDR3 reads CASSEAPGANVLTF. The DNA of the CDR3 is TGTGCCAGCAGCGAGGCCCCTGGGGCCAACGTCCTGACTTTC.

This chain connects TRBV4-1 to TRBJ1-2; weak D call: TRBD1 (5 bases). V lost 0 bases, J lost 4 bases, and 12 bases lay in between. Germline values: CDR1 MGHRA, CDR2 YSYEKL. The CDR3 contains 15 residues. The DNA for the CDR3 is TGCGCCAGCAGCCAAGATCGGGGTAGGGGCTATGGCTACACCTTC. Amino acids: CASSQDRGRGYGYTF.

This clone was seen only a few times. V usage is TRBV10-1 and J usage is TRBJ2-7, with TRBD2 identical over 8 bases. The CDR3 totals 13 residues. The germline V gene encodes CDR1 WNHNN and CDR2 SYGVQD (reference sequence). J lost 3 bases, V lost 4 bases, and 2 bases had no gene match. Here the CDR3 reads CASSAGGSYEQYF. The CDR3 DNA sequence: TGCGCCAGCAGTGCGGGGGGGAGCTACGAGCAGTACTTC.

This clone turned up a few times. The V call is TRBV19, the J call TRBJ1-3; D call uncertain. The germline V gene has CDR1 LNHDA and CDR2 SQIVND (reference sequence). CDR3 length: 11 residues. This chain's CDR3 is CVTWSGNTIYF. The CDR3 DNA follows: TGTGTCACATGGTCGGGAAACACCATATATTTT.